Listed below are T cell receptor beta chains from one sample, sequenced in a study of control samples from healthy donors and cancer patients. Method: immunoSEQ multiplex PCR; TCRdb's copy keeps in-frame clones and lacks some. The sample consists of some 150,000 clones, roughly nine tenths of them appearing once. The source material was blood. The receptors stem from a man in his late teens or twenties in good health. Each CDR3 is given with its conserved first and last residue. A D gene is named only where the DNA matches it firmly. Some rows mark clone size as missing; the rest say once, few, many or name a class of expanded clone.

D | J | V | size | DNA | CDR3
TRBD1 | TRBJ2-1 | TRBV7-9 | - | TGTGCCAGCAGCCCACAGGGGGGCAATGAGCAGTTCTTC | CASSPQGGNEQFF
TRBD2 | TRBJ2-7 | TRBV6-5 | - | TGTGCCAGCAGAACTAGCGGGGGAATCGAGCAGTACTTC | CASRTSGGIEQYF
TRBD1 | TRBJ1-2 | TRBV5-1 | - | TGCGCCAGCAGCTGGGGGACAGCTAACTATGGCTACACCTTC | CASSWGTANYGYTF
TRBD1 | TRBJ2-7 | TRBV6-6 | - | TGTGCCAGCAGACCCTCGGGACAGAACTACGAGCAGTACTTC | CASRPSGQNYEQYF
- | TRBJ1-3 | TRBV7-2 | - | TGTGCCAGCAGCTGGTCGGACAGCAGCTCTGGAAACACCATATATTTT | CASSWSDSSSGNTIYF
TRBD2 | TRBJ2-7 | TRBV9 | - | TGTGCCAGCAGCGTCGGCGGGGGACCGTACGAGCAGTACTTC | CASSVGGGPYEQYF
TRBD1 | TRBJ2-7 | TRBV5-1 | - | TGCGCCAGCAGTCAGCGGCAAGGGGGCCGATACGAGCAGTACTTC | CASSQRQGGRYEQYF
TRBD2 | TRBJ2-3 | TRBV2 | - | TGTGCCAGCAGAGCGCGGACTAGCGGGGGGACAGATACGCAGTATTTT | CASRARTSGGTDTQYF
- | TRBJ2-2 | TRBV5-1 | - | TGCGCCAGCAGCGGACACTCCGGGGAGCTGTTTTTT | CASSGHSGELFF
TRBD1 | TRBJ1-4 | TRBV7-9 | - | TGTGCCAGCAGCTTATTGGAGGGGGCAGAAAAACTGTTTTTT | CASSLLEGAEKLFF
TRBD1 | TRBJ1-2 | TRBV7-2 | - | TGTGCCAGCAGCTCATCCCAGGGGGCGGAAAGCTACACCTTC | CASSSSQGAESYTF
TRBD1 | TRBJ1-5 | TRBV6-2/TRBV6-3 | - | TGTGCCAGCAGTTACTCGGGGACAGGGAATCAGCCCCAGCATTTT | CASSYSGTGNQPQHF
- | TRBJ1-5 | TRBV15 | - | TGTGCCACCAGTACGCAGGGTAGCAACAATCAGCCCCAGCATTTT | CATSTQGSNNQPQHF
- | TRBJ2-7 | TRBV12-3/TRBV12-4 | - | TGTGCCAGCAGTTTAGGGGGGGAGAAGTACTTC | CASSLGGEKYF
- | TRBJ2-7 | TRBV7-2 | - | TGTGCCAGCAGCTTAGGAACAGGGTACGAGCAGTACTTC | CASSLGTGYEQYF
- | TRBJ2-2 | TRBV24-1 | - | TGTGCCACCAGTGATTTGGAGGGCACCGGGGAGCTGTTTTTT | CATSDLEGTGELFF
- | TRBJ1-1 | TRBV5-1 | once | TGCGCCAGCAGCTTCCAAAGGGTCGCGGACACTGAAGCTTTCTTT | CASSFQRVADTEAFF
- | TRBJ2-7 | TRBV3-1/TRBV3-2 | - | TGTGCCAGCAGCCAGGGGCAAAACCTCTACGAGCAGTACTTC | CASSQGQNLYEQYF
TRBD1 | TRBJ2-7 | TRBV5-1 | - | TGCGCCAGCTCGAGGGGACAGGGCGGATACGAGCAGTACTTC | CASSRGQGGYEQYF
TRBD1 | TRBJ1-1 | TRBV30 | - | TGTGCCTGGAGTCCGGACAGGGGGCGAGGGACTGAAGCTTTCTTT | CAWSPDRGRGTEAFF
- | TRBJ2-7 | TRBV2 | - | TGTGCCAGCAGCAGCTCCTATGACCGTAACCTCTACGAGCAGTACTTC | CASSSSYDRNLYEQYF
- | TRBJ1-6 | TRBV3-1/TRBV3-2 | - | TGTGCCAGCAGCCAAGATTCAGGGTTCGACCTAAATTCACCCCTCCACTTT | CASSQDSGFDLNSPLHF
- | TRBJ2-5 | TRBV9 | - | TGTGCCAGCAGCGTAGTCGCCGGGACCCCGGGATCGGAGACCCAGTACTTC | CASSVVAGTPGSETQYF
- | TRBJ1-1 | TRBV2 | - | TGTGCCAGCAGTGGATGGGCGAACACTGAAGCTTTCTTT | CASSGWANTEAFF
TRBD1 | TRBJ1-5 | TRBV29-1 | - | TGCAGCGTCCTATCCGGGACAGATCAGCCCCAGCATTTT | CSVLSGTDQPQHF
- | TRBJ2-1 | TRBV29-1 | - | TGCAGCGTTGAAGAGCCTAGTTTGGTCTTC | CSVEEPSLVF
- | TRBJ2-7 | TRBV3-1/TRBV3-2 | - | TGTGCCAGCAGCTCCACACAGGGACCCAACGAGCAGTACTTC | CASSSTQGPNEQYF
TRBD1 | TRBJ2-1 | TRBV5-5 | - | TGTGCCAGCACCGAGGACAGGGTTAATGAGCAGTTCTTC | CASTEDRVNEQFF